This TCR beta chain originates from a study of blood T cell repertoires in COVID-19. At the level of the study: Acute and convalescent COVID-19 samples came from the United States, Italy and Spain. Sources were T cells, B-cell-depleted T cells, or PBMCs; the material itself was cDNA or gDNA.

Source study methods: Amplification of reference gene primers provided the estimated nucleated cell counts. Repertoires were generated with immunoSEQ multiplex PCR, while TCRdb's copy carries only in-frame clones and drops some. That table furnishes V, J and clone size, whereas the DNA furnished D and trimming. The sample records more than 15,000 clones, roughly 84% being singletons. The specimen was peripheral blood. This receptor was obtained from a human donor with active COVID-19. The donor label of this sample is uncertain.

The CDR3, as DNA: TGTGCCAGCAGCTTCGCTAGCGGCTCCTACAATGAGCAGTTCTTC. Encoded protein: CASSFASGSYNEQFF. The chain joins TRBV11-1 to TRBJ2-1, with 7 bases lining up with TRBD2. CDR1 is SGHAT and CDR2 is FQDESV in the germline V gene (reference sequence). CDR3 length: 15 amino acids. V lost 3 bases to trimming and J lost 0 bases; unmatched junction nucleotides: 2. Drawing the rest from reference TRBV11-1 and TRBJ2-1, the complete variable domain is EAEVAQSPRYKITEKSQAVAFWCDPISGHATLYWYRQILGQGPELLVQFQDESVVDDSQLPKDRFSAERLKGVDSTLKIQPAELGDSAMYLCASSFASGSYNEQFFGPGTRLTVL.